These 2 T cell receptor beta chains share one sample of origin, sequenced in a study of identifying expanded T cells in peripheral blood. Clones were read by immunoSEQ multiplex PCR, and TCRdb kept only the in-frame ones, dropping some. The sample has around 100,000 clones, around nine tenths seen once; the top ten hold roughly 17%. Input material: blood. The origin of the receptors is a person between 18 and 69 years old in good health.

The chain recombines TRBV11-2 with TRBJ2-1, with TRBD1 as a possible D gene (5 bases). Germline CDR1 SGHAT, CDR2 FQNNGV. The CDR3 covers 15 residues. V lost 4 bases and J lost 0, with 10 bases in between. This CDR3 is CASSSQASSYNEQFF. The CDR3 region has the DNA TGTGCCAGCAGCTCACAGGCAAGCTCCTACAATGAGCAGTTCTTC.

The chain carries TRBV2 and TRBJ1-2, with D maybe TRBD1 (5 bases). V was trimmed by 2 bases and J by 4 bases, leaving 14 bases between them. The CDR3 consists of 15 residues. The germline gives CDR1 SNHLY, CDR2 FYNNEI. CDR3 amino acids: CASSERGREIYGYTF. Here the CDR3 DNA reads TGTGCCAGCAGTGAAAGGGGACGGGAAATCTATGGCTACACCTTC.